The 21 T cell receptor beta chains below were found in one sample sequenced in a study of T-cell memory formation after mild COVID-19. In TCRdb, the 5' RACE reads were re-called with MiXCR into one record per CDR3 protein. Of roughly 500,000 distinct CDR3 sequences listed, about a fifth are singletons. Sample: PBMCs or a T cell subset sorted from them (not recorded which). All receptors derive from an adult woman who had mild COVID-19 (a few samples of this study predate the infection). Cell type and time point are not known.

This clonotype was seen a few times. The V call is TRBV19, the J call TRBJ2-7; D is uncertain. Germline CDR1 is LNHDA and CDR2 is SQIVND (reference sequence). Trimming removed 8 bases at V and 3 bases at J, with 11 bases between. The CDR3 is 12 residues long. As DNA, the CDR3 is TGTGCCAGTGGTGTTGTCGGCTACGAGCAGTACTTC. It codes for CASGVVGYEQYF. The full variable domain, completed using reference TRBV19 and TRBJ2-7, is DGGITQSPKYLFRKEGQNVTLSCEQNLNHDAMYWYRQDPGQGLRLIYYSQIVNDFQKGDIAEGYSVSREKKESFPLTVTSAQKNPTAFYLCASGVVGYEQYFGPGTRLTVT.

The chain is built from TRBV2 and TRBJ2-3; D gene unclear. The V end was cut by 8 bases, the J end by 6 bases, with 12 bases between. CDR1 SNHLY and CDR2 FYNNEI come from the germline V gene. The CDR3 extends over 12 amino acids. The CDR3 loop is CASGQRPDTQYF. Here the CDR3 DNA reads TGTGCCAGCGGGCAACGTCCGGATACGCAGTATTTT.

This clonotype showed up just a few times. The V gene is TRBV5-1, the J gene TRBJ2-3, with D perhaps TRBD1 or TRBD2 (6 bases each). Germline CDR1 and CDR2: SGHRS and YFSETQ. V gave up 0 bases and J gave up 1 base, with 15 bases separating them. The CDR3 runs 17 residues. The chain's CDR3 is CASSLGHRGPGTDTQYF. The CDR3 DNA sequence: TGCGCCAGCAGCTTGGGACACCGGGGGCCGGGCACAGATACGCAGTATTTT.

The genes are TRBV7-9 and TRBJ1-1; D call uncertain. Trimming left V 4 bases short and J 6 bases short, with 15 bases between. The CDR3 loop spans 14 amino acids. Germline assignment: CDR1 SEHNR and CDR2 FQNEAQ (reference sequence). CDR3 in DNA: TGTGCCAGCAGCTCCTCAACCCGGTGGCCTGAAGCTTTCTTT. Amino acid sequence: CASSSSTRWPEAFF.

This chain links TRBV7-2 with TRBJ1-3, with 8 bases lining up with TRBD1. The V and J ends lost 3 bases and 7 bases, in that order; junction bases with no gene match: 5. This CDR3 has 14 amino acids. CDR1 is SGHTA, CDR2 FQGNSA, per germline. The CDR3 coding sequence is TGTGCCAGCAGCTTTACAGGGGGAAGTAACACCATATATTTT. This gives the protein CASSFTGGSNTIYF.

This CDR3 reads CASRNTVNTEAFF. The CDR3 bases are TGTGCCAGCAGGAATACAGTGAACACTGAAGCTTTCTTT. The chain combines TRBV6-1 with TRBJ1-1; no clear D gene. The CDR3 is 13 amino acids. Germline CDR1 MNHNS, CDR2 SASEGT. Trimming cost V 6 bases and J 0 bases, with 8 bases left between them.

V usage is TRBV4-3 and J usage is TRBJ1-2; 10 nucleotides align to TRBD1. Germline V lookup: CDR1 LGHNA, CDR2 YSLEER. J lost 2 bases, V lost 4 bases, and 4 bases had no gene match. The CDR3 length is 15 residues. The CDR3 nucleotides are TGCGCCAGCAGCCCCGGACAGGGGGGAAACTATGGCTACACCTTC. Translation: CASSPGQGGNYGYTF.

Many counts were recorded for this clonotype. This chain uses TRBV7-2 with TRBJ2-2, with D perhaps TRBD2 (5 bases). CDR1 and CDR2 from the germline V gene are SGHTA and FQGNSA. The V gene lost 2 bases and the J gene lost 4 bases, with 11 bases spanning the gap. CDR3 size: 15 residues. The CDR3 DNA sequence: TGTGCCAGCAGCTTAATGCCGGGATCCACCGGGGAGCTGTTTTTT. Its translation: CASSLMPGSTGELFF. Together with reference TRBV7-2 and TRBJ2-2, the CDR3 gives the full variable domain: GAGVSQSPSNKVTEKGKDVELRCDPISGHTALYWYRQSLGQGLEFLIYFQGNSAPDKSGLPSDRFSAERTGGSVSTLTIQRTQQEDSAVYLCASSLMPGSTGELFFGEGSRLTVL.

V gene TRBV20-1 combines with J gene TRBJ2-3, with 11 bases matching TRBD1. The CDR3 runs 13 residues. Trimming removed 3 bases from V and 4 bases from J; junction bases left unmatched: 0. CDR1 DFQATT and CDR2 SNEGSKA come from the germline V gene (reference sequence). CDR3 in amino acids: CSARDRGPDTQYF. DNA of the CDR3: TGCAGTGCTAGGGACAGGGGGCCAGATACGCAGTATTTT.

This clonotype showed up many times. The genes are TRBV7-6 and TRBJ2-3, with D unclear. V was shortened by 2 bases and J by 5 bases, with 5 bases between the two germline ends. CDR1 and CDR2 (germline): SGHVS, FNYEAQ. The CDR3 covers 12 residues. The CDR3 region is CASSLFGDTQYF. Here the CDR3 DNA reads TGTGCCAGCAGCTTATTCGGAGATACGCAGTATTTT.

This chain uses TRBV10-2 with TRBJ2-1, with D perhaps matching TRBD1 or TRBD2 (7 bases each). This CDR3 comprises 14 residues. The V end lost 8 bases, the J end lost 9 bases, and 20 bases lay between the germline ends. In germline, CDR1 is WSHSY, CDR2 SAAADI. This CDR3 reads CASFRDSGKGEQFF. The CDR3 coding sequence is TGCGCCAGCTTTAGGGACAGCGGGAAGGGTGAGCAGTTCTTC.

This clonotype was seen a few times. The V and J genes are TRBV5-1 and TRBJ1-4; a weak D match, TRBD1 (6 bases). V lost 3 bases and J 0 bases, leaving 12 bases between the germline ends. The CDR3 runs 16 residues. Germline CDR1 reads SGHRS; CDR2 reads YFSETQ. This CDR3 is CASSSRGPATNEKLFF. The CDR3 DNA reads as TGCGCCAGCAGCTCCAGGGGCCCCGCAACTAATGAAAAACTGTTTTTT.

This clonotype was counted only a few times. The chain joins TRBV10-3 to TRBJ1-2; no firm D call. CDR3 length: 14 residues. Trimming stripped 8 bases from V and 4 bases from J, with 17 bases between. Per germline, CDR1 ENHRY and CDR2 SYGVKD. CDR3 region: CAIGGGQDGYGYTF. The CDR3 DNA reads TGTGCCATCGGAGGAGGGCAGGATGGCTATGGCTACACCTTC.

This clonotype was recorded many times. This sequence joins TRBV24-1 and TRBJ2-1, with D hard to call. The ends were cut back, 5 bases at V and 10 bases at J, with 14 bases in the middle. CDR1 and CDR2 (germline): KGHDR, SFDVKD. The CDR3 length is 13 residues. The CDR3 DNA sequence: TGTGCCACCAGTGGGTCTGCGGTGAGGGAGCAGTTCTTC. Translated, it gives CATSGSAVREQFF.

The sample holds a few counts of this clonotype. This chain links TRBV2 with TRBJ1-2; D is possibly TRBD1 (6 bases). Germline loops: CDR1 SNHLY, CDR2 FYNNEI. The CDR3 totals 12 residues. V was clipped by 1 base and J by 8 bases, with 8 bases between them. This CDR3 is CASSEGGGGYTF. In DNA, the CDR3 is TGTGCCAGCAGTGAAGGTGGGGGCGGCTACACCTTC. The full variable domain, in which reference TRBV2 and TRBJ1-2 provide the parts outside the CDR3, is EPEVTQTPSHQVTQMGQEVILRCVPISNHLYFYWYRQILGQKVEFLVSFYNNEISEKSEIFDDQFSVERPDGSNFTLKIRSTKLEDSAMYFCASSEGGGGYTFGSGTRLTVV.

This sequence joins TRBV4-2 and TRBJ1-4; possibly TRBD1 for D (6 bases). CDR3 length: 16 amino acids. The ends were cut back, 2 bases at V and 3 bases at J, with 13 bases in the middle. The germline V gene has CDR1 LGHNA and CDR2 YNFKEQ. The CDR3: CASSQSTGLPNEKLFF. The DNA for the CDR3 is TGTGCCAGCAGCCAATCAACAGGGCTCCCTAATGAAAAACTGTTTTTT.

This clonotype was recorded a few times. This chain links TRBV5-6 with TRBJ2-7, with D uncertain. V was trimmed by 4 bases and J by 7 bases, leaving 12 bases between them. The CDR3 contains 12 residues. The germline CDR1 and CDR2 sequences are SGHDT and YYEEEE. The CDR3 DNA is TGTGCCAGCAGCAGTATTCGGTATGAGCAGTACTTC. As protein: CASSSIRYEQYF. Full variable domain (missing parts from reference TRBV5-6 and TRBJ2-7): DAGVTQSPTHLIKTRGQQVTLRCSPKSGHDTVSWYQQALGQGPQFIFQYYEEEERQRGNFPDRFSGHQFPNYSSELNVNALLLGDSALYLCASSSIRYEQYFGPGTRLTVT.

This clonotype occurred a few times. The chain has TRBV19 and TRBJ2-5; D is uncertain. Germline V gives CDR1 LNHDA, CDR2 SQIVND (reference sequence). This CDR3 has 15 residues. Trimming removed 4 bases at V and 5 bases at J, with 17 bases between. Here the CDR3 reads CASSTRAHRTETQYF. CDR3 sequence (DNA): TGTGCCAGTAGTACTCGCGCCCACAGAACGGAGACCCAGTACTTC.

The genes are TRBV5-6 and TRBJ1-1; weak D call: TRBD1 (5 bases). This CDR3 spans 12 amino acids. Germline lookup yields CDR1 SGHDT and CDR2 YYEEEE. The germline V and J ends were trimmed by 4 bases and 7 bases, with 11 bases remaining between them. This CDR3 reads CASSRGPSEAFF. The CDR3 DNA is TGTGCCAGCAGCCGGGGACCGAGTGAAGCTTTCTTT.

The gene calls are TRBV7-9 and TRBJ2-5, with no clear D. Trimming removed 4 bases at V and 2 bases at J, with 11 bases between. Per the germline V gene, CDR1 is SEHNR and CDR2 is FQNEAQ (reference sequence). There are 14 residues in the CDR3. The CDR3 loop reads CASSYWALQETQYF. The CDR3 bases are TGTGCCAGCAGCTACTGGGCTTTACAAGAGACCCAGTACTTC.

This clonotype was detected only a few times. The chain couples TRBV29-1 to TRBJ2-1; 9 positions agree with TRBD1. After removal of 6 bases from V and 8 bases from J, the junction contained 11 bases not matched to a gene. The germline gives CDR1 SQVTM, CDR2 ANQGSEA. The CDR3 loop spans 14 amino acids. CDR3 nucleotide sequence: TGCAGCGTCGTGGACAGGGGTATCTTGCATGAGCAGTTCTTC. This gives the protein CSVVDRGILHEQFF.